This T cell receptor beta chain was obtained from a study of T cells in Graves' hyperthyroidism and ophthalmopathy. Amplified TCR beta CDR3 regions came from RNA transcripts. Researchers ran a first-round RT-PCR on the TCR CDR3 using the HTBI primer set. TCRdb re-called the multiplex PCR reads through MiXCR, storing one row per CDR3 protein. The top ten clones hold about 7.2% of a sample with 660,000 or so distinct CDR3 sequences, about 45% of them seen once. The CDR3 has 12 residues. CDR1 and CDR2 (germline): WSHSY, SAAADI. V was pared by 0 bases and J by 7 bases, with 6 bases between. The sample was peripheral blood or thyroid tissue (not recorded which). This clonotype was obtained from an adult man with Graves' disease, either hyperthyroidism or ophthalmopathy (not recorded which). The chain is built from TRBV10-2 and TRBJ1-2; the D is unclear. The CDR3, as DNA: TGCGCCAGCAGTGAGTCGGGAAGTGGCTACACCTTC. Translating it yields CASSESGSGYTF.